The 8 T cell receptor beta chains in this list originate from one sample, sequenced in a study of T-cell reconstitution after alpha-beta-depleted transplantation in children. Unique molecular identifiers were incorporated when the TCRbeta library was constructed. Each CDR3 protein gets one entry after TCRdb re-called the PCR reads with MiXCR. The sample shows approximately 220,000 distinct CDR3 sequences, about 15% of them seen only once. This sample comprised PBMCs, mostly from graft donor cells, obtained 360 days after TCRalphabeta/CD19-depleted stem cell transplant. The source of these receptors is a male patient aged 2 to 9 who had a stem cell transplant for acute lymphoblastic leukemia, so the T cells may come from the graft donor.

This clonotype showed up just a few times. The chain recombines TRBV7-8 with TRBJ2-7; D perhaps matches TRBD1 (6 bases). The CDR3 consists of 14 residues. The V end was cut by 3 bases, the J end by 5 bases, with 14 bases between. Germline CDR1 reads SGHVS; CDR2 reads FQNEAQ. The CDR3 nucleotides read TGTGCCAGCAGCTTTACAACAGGGTTCAACGAGCAGTACTTC. Protein product: CASSFTTGFNEQYF.

This clonotype was counted a few times. The chain recombines TRBV12-3 or TRBV12-4 with TRBJ2-3; the D call may be TRBD1 or TRBD2 (5 bases each). Deletions cut 5 bases from V and 4 bases from J, with 16 bases between. CDR3 length: 15 amino acids. For the CDR3, the DNA is TGTGCCAGCAGTCCTCAGGGTGCTAGCCCAGATACGCAGTATTTT. Translated: CASSPQGASPDTQYF.

This clonotype was observed a few times. The chain uses TRBV5-1 and TRBJ1-2, with 7 bases matching TRBD1. With V trimmed by 5 bases and J by 6 bases, 7 bases remained unmatched. CDR3 length equals 13 residues. Germline CDR1 and CDR2: SGHRS and YFSETQ. CDR3 coding DNA: TGCGCCAGCAGGACACAGGGGCCTCATGGCTACACCTTC. Translated: CASRTQGPHGYTF.

There are many counts of this clonotype. This chain uses TRBV7-9 with TRBJ2-2, with D maybe TRBD2 (5 bases). The CDR3 spans 13 residues. CDR1 is SEHNR, CDR2 FQNEAQ, per germline (reference sequence). Trimming cost V 2 bases and J 6 bases, with 7 bases left between them. The CDR3 DNA reads TGTGCCAGCAGCTTACGGGAACCCGGGGAGCTGTTTTTT. Translating gives CASSLREPGELFF.

The sample holds many counts of this clonotype. The chain recombines TRBV21-1 with TRBJ2-5; TRBD2, as called in the table, went unchecked against the DNA. TRBV21-1 is annotated as a pseudogene. The CDR3 has 14 amino acids. In nucleotides, the CDR3 is TGTGCCAGCAGCAAAGCGGCAGGGCCAGAGACCCAGTACTTC. Translating gives CASSKAAGPETQYF.

This clonotype occurred many times. The J gene is TRBJ2-2, the V gene TRBV7-9; no firm D call. The CDR3 runs to 10 residues. CDR1 and CDR2 (germline): SEHNR, FQNEAQ (reference sequence). With 11 bases removed from V and 7 bases from J, the gap between germline ends came to 8 bases. The CDR3 DNA reads TGTGCCGAGAGTGACGGGGAGCTGTTTTTT. Translating gives CAESDGELFF.

This clonotype has only a few counts. The chain has TRBV7-2 and TRBJ1-6, with 10 bases fitting TRBD1. Trimming cost V 4 bases and J 14 bases; bases outside gene matches: 5. The CDR3 is 13 residues long. Germline values: CDR1 SGHTA, CDR2 FQGNSA. CDR3 in amino acids: CASSSDRGDALHF. The CDR3 DNA sequence: TGTGCCAGCAGCTCGGACAGGGGGGACGCCCTCCACTTT.

V usage is TRBV27 and J usage is TRBJ1-2; D is possibly TRBD1 (5 bases). CDR1 is MNHEY, CDR2 SMNVEV, per germline (reference sequence). V was trimmed by 2 bases and J by 3 bases, leaving 7 bases between them. The CDR3 has 13 residues. The CDR3 loop reads CASSLGTYYGYTF. The CDR3 region has the DNA TGTGCCAGCAGTTTAGGGACCTACTATGGCTACACCTTC.